Each of the 21 T cell receptor beta chains below was sequenced from the same sample in a study of human T cells and chemical hapten exposure. Time point given: patch test 2, 6 weeks after DPC sensitization. The sample's treatment: therapeutic diphenylcyclopropenone sensitization with weekly scalp DPC. TCRdb reanalysed the RACE reads using MiXCR and keeps one entry per CDR3 protein. The sample consists of approximately 95,000 distinct CDR3 sequences, 9.5% to 12% of them appearing once. The specimen comprised whole blood, sampled in connection with sensitization to the hapten diphenylcyclopropenone (DPC). These TCRs come from a woman between 40 and 50 years old with alopecia areata. Some clones in this sample may be carry-over from other donors' samples.

The rearrangement uses TRBV19 and TRBJ2-2; TRBD2 matches at 8 bases. The germline CDR1 and CDR2 sequences are LNHDA and SQIVND (reference sequence). Trimming took 5 bases from V and 6 from J; bases not matched to a gene: 5. This CDR3 contains 14 residues. CDR3 bases: TGTGCCAGTAGTGGCCTTAGCGGGGCCGGGGAGCTGTTTTTT. It yields the protein CASSGLSGAGELFF.

This clonotype has ten or more counts. V is TRBV29-1 and J is TRBJ2-1; 8 bases match TRBD2. The junction had 13 bases not matched to a gene; V was cut back by 5 bases and J by 7 bases. Germline loops: CDR1 SQVTM, CDR2 ANQGSEA. The CDR3 loop spans 15 amino acids. The CDR3 DNA reads TGCAGCGTTTTCTCGGGTAGCGGGATGGGGAATGAGCAGTTCTTC. Translated, it gives CSVFSGSGMGNEQFF.

This clonotype was observed at least ten times. V gene TRBV7-2 combines with J gene TRBJ2-4, with D possibly TRBD2 on 6 matching bases. The CDR3 runs to 13 residues. The germline V gene encodes CDR1 SGHTA and CDR2 FQGNSA. Trimming cost V 8 bases and J 0 bases, with 8 bases left between them. The CDR3 loop is CASGTLAKNIQYF. CDR3 nucleotide sequence: TGTGCCAGCGGGACTTTAGCCAAAAACATTCAGTACTTC.

For this clonotype: This may be a read error, as it is one base from a much larger clone. In this CDR3 the conserved last residue, phenylalanine or tryptophan, is missing, so a read error is likely. The rearrangement joins TRBV11-2 to TRBJ2-7; possibly TRBD1 or TRBD2 for D (5 bases each). Trimming left V 0 bases short and J 0 bases short, with 9 bases between. CDR3 length: 15 residues. Germline values: CDR1 SGHAT, CDR2 FQNNGV. In nucleotides, the CDR3 is TGTGCCAGCAGCTTAGACGGGGCAGGCTCCTACGAGCAGTACCTC. Translated: CASSLDGAGSYEQYL.

The genes are TRBV7-9 and TRBJ1-1, with TRBD1 as a possible D gene (6 bases). The length of the CDR3 is 13 residues. V shed 5 bases and J shed 3 bases, with 10 bases lying between them. CDR1 is SEHNR and CDR2 is FQNEAQ in the germline V gene (reference sequence). The CDR3 region has the DNA TGTGCCAGCAGCCAAGGACAGTACACTGAAGCTTTCTTT. Its translation: CASSQGQYTEAFF.

This clonotype has a count of ten or more. The V gene is TRBV7-2, the J gene TRBJ1-3; no definite D call. V lost 4 bases to trimming and J lost 4 bases, with 14 bases between them. The length of the CDR3 is 15 residues. Germline V gene lookup returns CDR1 SGHTA and CDR2 FQGNSA. The CDR3 DNA reads as TGTGCCAGCAGCTCCCGCCCTGACGGGGGAAACACCATATATTTT. Amino acid sequence: CASSSRPDGGNTIYF.

This clonotype was picked up a small number of times. The J gene is TRBJ1-2, the V gene TRBV20-1, with D tentatively TRBD1 (5 bases). Trimming shortened V by 2 bases and J by 0 bases, and 13 bases separated the two germline ends. From germline, CDR1 is DFQATT and CDR2 SNEGSKA (reference sequence). This CDR3 is 15 amino acids long. The CDR3 bases are TGCAGTGCTAGACCGTCCGGGACCCCTAACTATGGCTACACCTTC. It is translated as CSARPSGTPNYGYTF.

This clonotype has at least ten counts. The V and J genes are TRBV4-1 and TRBJ2-1, with D possibly called TRBD1 or TRBD2 (6 bases each). The ends were cut back, 0 bases at V and 8 bases at J, with 26 bases in the middle. Germline CDR1 reads MGHRA; CDR2 reads YSYEKL. The CDR3 runs 19 residues. The chain's CDR3 is CASSQDLLPGALLMDEQFF. DNA of the CDR3: TGCGCCAGCAGCCAAGATCTCCTTCCGGGGGCCTTGCTAATGGATGAGCAGTTCTTC.

The gene calls are TRBV4-3 and TRBJ1-1, with D perhaps TRBD1 (5 bases). The CDR3 has 17 amino acids. Germline loops: CDR1 LGHNA, CDR2 YSLEER. V was pared by 1 base and J by 3 bases, with 18 bases between. The CDR3 DNA reads as TGCGCCAGCAGCCAAGTCGTCATGCAGGGAATGGACACTGAAGCTTTCTTT. Its translation is CASSQVVMQGMDTEAFF.

This clonotype was seen at least ten times. This chain uses TRBV21-1 with TRBJ2-1; the table names TRBD2, a call not compared with the DNA. TRBV21-1 is deemed a pseudogene. The CDR3 consists of 16 residues. The CDR3 is CASSTSGTSGAGEQFF. The DNA for the CDR3 is TGTGCCAGCAGCACATCCGGGACTAGCGGGGCAGGTGAGCAGTTCTTC.

This clonotype has a handful of counts. In DNA, the CDR3 is TGCGCCAGCAGCCAAGATATTCGGAGGGTGAAAGAGACCCAGTACTTC. Its translation is CASSQDIRRVKETQYF. The chain recombines TRBV4-1 with TRBJ2-5, with D maybe TRBD2 (6 bases). Germline CDR1 and CDR2: MGHRA and YSYEKL. The V end lost 0 bases, the J end lost 3 bases, and 14 bases lay between the germline ends. The CDR3 extends over 16 amino acids.

This clonotype has just a few counts. The chain is built from TRBV7-6 and TRBJ2-7; D is perhaps TRBD2 (5 bases). CDR1 is SGHVS and CDR2 is FNYEAQ in the germline V gene. CDR3 length: 13 amino acids. The germline V and J ends were trimmed by 6 bases and 5 bases, with 14 bases remaining between them. The CDR3 DNA is TGTGCCAGCAGATCCCCGAGGGTCCACGAGCAGTACTTC. Translation: CASRSPRVHEQYF.

This clonotype was picked up a small number of times. J is TRBJ2-6 and V is TRBV28; weak D call: TRBD2 (5 bases). Trimming pared 1 base from V and 2 bases from J, leaving 21 bases between. CDR3 length equals 20 residues. Germline V CDR1 and CDR2: MDHEN, SYDVKM. The CDR3 loop is CASSLFGRSGSSPGANVLTF. DNA of the CDR3: TGTGCCAGCAGTTTATTCGGCAGGAGCGGCAGTAGCCCTGGGGCCAACGTCCTGACTTTC.

This clonotype was detected many times. V and J are TRBV3-1 and TRBJ2-7; 12 bases are shared with TRBD1. V trimming: 2 bases; J trimming: 5 bases; junction bases outside the gene matches: 4. Per the germline V gene, CDR1 is LGHDT and CDR2 is YNNKEL (reference sequence). This CDR3 region has 15 residues. CDR3 sequence reads: CASSQWGQGANEQYF. The CDR3 DNA reads as TGTGCCAGCAGCCAATGGGGACAGGGGGCCAACGAGCAGTACTTC.

This chain uses TRBV11-2 with TRBJ2-1; the match to TRBD2 covers 7 bases. The germline V gene has CDR1 SGHAT and CDR2 FQNNGV. The CDR3 length is 13 residues. V was clipped by 4 bases and J by 9 bases; unmatched bases: 6. Here the CDR3 reads CASSSLRGSEQFF. CDR3 DNA: TGTGCCAGCAGCTCTCTTCGCGGGAGTGAGCAGTTCTTC. Together with reference TRBV11-2 and TRBJ2-1, the CDR3 gives the full variable domain: EAGVAQSPRYKIIEKRQSVAFWCNPISGHATLYWYQQILGQGPKLLIQFQNNGVVDDSQLPKDRFSAERLKGVDSTLKIQPAKLEDSAVYLCASSSLRGSEQFFGPGTRLTVL.

This clonotype was observed a few times. The V call is TRBV15, the J call TRBJ1-2, with D possibly TRBD1 on 5 matching bases. Germline assignment: CDR1 LNHNV and CDR2 YYDKDF (reference sequence). This CDR3 region has 14 residues. V was cut by 0 bases and J by 8 bases, with 13 bases left in between. This chain's CDR3 is CATSREDSPLGYTF. DNA of the CDR3: TGTGCCACCAGCAGAGAAGACAGTCCTCTGGGCTACACCTTC.

This clonotype was detected only a few times. V and J are TRBV29-1 and TRBJ1-1; D is possibly TRBD1 (5 bases). CDR3 length equals 15 residues. The V end was cut by 0 bases, the J end by 3 bases, with 14 bases between. Germline CDR1 SQVTM, CDR2 ANQGSEA. The CDR3 loop reads CSVEDGGGPYTEAFF. CDR3 nucleotide sequence: TGCAGCGTTGAAGATGGCGGGGGTCCCTACACTGAAGCTTTCTTT.

The V gene is TRBV4-3, the J gene TRBJ2-7; tentatively, D is TRBD1 (6 bases). V gave up 1 base and J gave up 5 bases, with 15 bases separating them. Germline loops: CDR1 LGHNA, CDR2 YSLEER. The CDR3 spans 15 residues. CDR3 sequence: CASSQAKWGHDEQYF. The CDR3 DNA reads as TGCGCCAGCAGCCAAGCAAAGTGGGGGCATGACGAGCAGTACTTC.

By share of the sample, this clonotype is medium-sized. The chain recombines TRBV24-1 with TRBJ1-1; D remains unclear. Germline values: CDR1 KGHDR, CDR2 SFDVKD. Between the trimmed V and J ends, which lost 5 bases and 6 bases, there was a span of 18 bases. The CDR3 runs 15 residues. The CDR3, as DNA: TGTGCCACCAGTGGTCCCCGGCCCAAGACGCCTGAAGCTTTCTTT. It is translated as CATSGPRPKTPEAFF.

This clonotype was observed at least ten times. V usage is TRBV7-9 and J usage is TRBJ2-3; unclear D gene. CDR1 and CDR2 from the germline V gene are SEHNR and FQNEAQ (reference sequence). Between the trimmed V and J ends, which lost 5 bases and 0 bases, there was a span of 12 bases. This CDR3 contains 15 residues. CDR3 sequence reads: CASSQTRFSTDTQYF. The CDR3 DNA sequence: TGTGCCAGCAGCCAGACCCGATTCAGCACAGATACGCAGTATTTT.

The chain couples TRBV27 to TRBJ2-2; D is undetermined. The CDR3 covers 12 residues. Germline V gene sequence: CDR1 MNHEY, CDR2 SMNVEV (reference sequence). The germline V and J ends were trimmed by 6 bases and 4 bases, with 6 bases remaining between them. The CDR3 coding sequence is TGTGCCAGCAGGTGGAGCACCGGGGAGCTGTTTTTT. Its translation: CASRWSTGELFF.